This T cell receptor beta chain was sequenced for a study of blood T cell repertoires in COVID-19. Overall study context: The samples span acute and convalescent COVID-19 from the United States, Italy and Spain.

V lost 0 bases and J lost 0, with 7 bases in between. The CDR3 consists of 15 residues. The germline V gene has CDR1 LGHNA and CDR2 YSLEER. Authors' analysis steps: Reference gene primer amplification gave nucleated cell count estimates. Produced via immunoSEQ multiplex PCR; TCRdb's table is partial and in-frame only. That table furnishes V, J and clone size, whereas the DNA furnished D and trimming. The profile covers over 100,000 clones, with roughly 87% appearing a single time and 5% to 6.5% taken by the ten largest. Enrollment of patients from Seattle took place during active infection, with longitudinal follow-up.

The sample was peripheral blood. The chain couples TRBV4-3 to TRBJ2-3; D call uncertain. This TCR was recovered from a woman in her fifties or sixties with COVID-19, enrolled during active disease. The CDR3: CASSQDPTSTDTQYF. The CDR3 nucleotides are TGCGCCAGCAGCCAAGACCCTACTAGCACAGATACGCAGTATTTT.